This T cell receptor beta chain was recovered during a study of response to subunit inactivated influenza vaccine. Remarks on this clonotype: As yet, its antigen is unknown.

The germline V gene encodes CDR1 SGDLS and CDR2 YYNGEE. Trimming pared 3 bases from V and 12 bases from J, leaving 10 bases between. The CDR3 totals 12 residues. Broader study findings: The authors suggested that few new T cells are recruited per seasonal influenza vaccination.

MiXCR, applied by TCRdb to the RT-PCR reads, yields one record per CDR3 protein. The data hold 550,000 to 800,000 distinct CDR3 sequences, with approximately 15% observed a single time. This TCR came from a man between 50 and 59 years old who received an inactivated influenza vaccine. The specimen comprised PBMCs from blood, sampled 14 to 15 days before vaccination. J is TRBJ1-6 and V is TRBV9; perhaps TRBD1 as D (5 bases). CDR3 sequence reads: CASSAGRKPLHF. CDR3 nucleotides: TGTGCCAGCAGCGCAGGGAGAAAACCCCTCCACTTT.